This entry concerns a single TCR beta chain. What it recognizes is unknown. The assay was immunoSEQ multiplex PCR, and TCRdb's table has in-frame clones only and misses some. The profile covers about 110,000 clones, with approximately 86% appearing a single time and around 4.4% taken by the ten largest. The entry originates in a study of T cell responses to AZD1222 COVID-19 vaccine. Study-level points and caveats: Baseline seropositivity occurred in only 5 to 7 AZD1222 recipients.

Germline V gives CDR1 LNHDA, CDR2 SQIVND (reference sequence). The CDR3 spans 15 residues. The V and J ends lost 5 bases and 7 bases, in that order; junction bases with no gene match: 10. The sequence derives from an adult in good health. The V gene is TRBV19, the J gene TRBJ1-2; 10 positions match TRBD1. The starting material was peripheral blood, obtained on day 0 of AZD1222 vaccination. CDR3 in amino acids: CASSVDRGLGGGYTF. CDR3 bases: TGTGCCAGTAGTGTCGACAGGGGGCTCGGCGGTGGCTACACCTTC.